One sample yielded the 31 T cell receptor beta chains listed below, sequenced in a study of OX40 agonist ivuxolimab in advanced cancers. Using immunoSEQ multiplex PCR, the repertoire was profiled, and TCRdb retains in-frame clones only, with some absent. The sample lists approximately 77,000 clones, around 90% occurring once. This material consisted of CD4+ or CD8+ T cells sorted from blood, taken in a trial of the OX40 agonist ivuxolimab. The receptors originated from an adult with an advanced solid tumor such as melanoma, head and neck, liver or kidney cancer.

V gene TRBV4-3 combines with J gene TRBJ1-4; no definite D call. This CDR3 has 13 amino acids. CDR1 LGHNA and CDR2 YSLEER come from the germline V gene. V shed 0 bases and J shed 13 bases, with 12 bases lying between them. In nucleotides, the CDR3 is TGCGCCAGCAGCCAAGATAACCCTGCCCGACTGTTTTTT. This gives the protein CASSQDNPARLFF.

The chain uses TRBV28 and TRBJ2-1; a weak D match, TRBD2 (6 bases). Between the trimmed V and J ends, which lost 7 bases and 0 bases, there was a span of 7 bases. CDR1 and CDR2 (germline): MDHEN, SYDVKM. This CDR3 region has 13 residues. This CDR3 reads CASKEGSYNEQFF. The DNA of the CDR3 is TGTGCCAGCAAGGAGGGCTCCTACAATGAGCAGTTCTTC.

This chain connects TRBV2 to TRBJ2-7; 13 positions agree with TRBD2. This CDR3 has 13 amino acids. Germline CDR1 SNHLY, CDR2 FYNNEI. V lost 8 bases to trimming and J lost 3 bases; unmatched junction nucleotides: 1. CDR3 sequence reads: CASGTSGVYEQYF. The CDR3, as DNA: TGTGCCAGCGGGACTAGCGGGGTCTACGAGCAGTACTTC.

The chain links TRBV29-1 to TRBJ2-5; TRBD1 matches at 7 bases. The length of the CDR3 is 15 residues. The germline V gene has CDR1 SQVTM and CDR2 ANQGSEA. The V gene end was trimmed by 3 bases and the J gene end by 3 bases; junction bases not matched to a gene: 10. CDR3 bases: TGCAGCGTTGACCGGACAGGCTCGGGTAAAGAGACCCAGTACTTC. This encodes CSVDRTGSGKETQYF. The whole variable domain, filled in from reference TRBV29-1 and TRBJ2-5, reads SAVISQKPSRDICQRGTSLTIQCQVDSQVTMMFWYRQQPGQSLTLIATANQGSEATYESGFVIDKFPISRPNLTFSTLTVSNMSPEDSSIYLCSVDRTGSGKETQYFGPGTRLLVL.

The gene calls are TRBV18 and TRBJ2-7; a weak D match, TRBD2 (5 bases). Trimming removed 0 bases from V and 4 bases from J, with 13 bases in between. The CDR3 extends over 15 amino acids. CDR1 is KGHSH and CDR2 is LQKENI in the germline V gene. This chain's CDR3 is CASSPPPGNSYEQYF. DNA of the CDR3: TGTGCCAGCTCACCACCACCCGGGAACTCGTACGAGCAGTACTTC.

The gene calls are TRBV12-1 and TRBJ2-3; the table's D call TRBD2 went unverified against the DNA. TRBV12-1 is deemed a pseudogene. This CDR3 spans 13 amino acids. DNA for the CDR3: TGTGCCAGCCAAAGAGCGGACACAGATACGCAGTATTTT. Translation: CASQRADTDTQYF.

J is TRBJ2-1 and V is TRBV10-3; D perhaps matches TRBD1 (5 bases). V was cut by 6 bases and J by 0 bases, with 12 bases left in between. In germline, CDR1 is ENHRY, CDR2 SYGVKD. The CDR3 consists of 15 residues. In DNA form, the CDR3 reads TGTGCCATCAGAGGGCAGGGAAGCTCCTACAATGAGCAGTTCTTC. It specifies CAIRGQGSSYNEQFF.

The rearrangement uses TRBV7-6 and TRBJ1-3; D is possibly TRBD1 (5 bases). The CDR3 runs to 15 residues. The V gene lost 1 base and the J gene lost 7 bases, with 14 bases spanning the gap. CDR1 and CDR2 (germline): SGHVS, FNYEAQ. Written as DNA, the CDR3 is TGTGCCAGCAGCTTAGAATCGGCAGGGAGCAACACCATATATTTT. Translation gives CASSLESAGSNTIYF.

V usage is TRBV6-6 and J usage is TRBJ1-5; D is unresolved. V gave up 5 bases and J gave up 4 bases, with 9 bases separating them. CDR1 MNHNY and CDR2 SVGAGI come from the germline V gene (reference sequence). This CDR3 has 13 amino acids. The CDR3 loop reads CASSPNTNQPQHF. CDR3 nucleotides: TGTGCCAGCAGTCCTAACACGAATCAGCCCCAGCATTTT.

The rearrangement uses TRBV11-2 and TRBJ1-1, with 7 bases matching TRBD1. This CDR3 has 14 residues. Germline assignment: CDR1 SGHAT and CDR2 FQNNGV. Losses at the gene ends were 5 bases for V and 5 bases for J; bases not matched to a gene: 8. The CDR3 DNA reads TGTGCCAGCAGCGCACTCAGGGGGGGGACTGAAGCTTTCTTT. Residues: CASSALRGGTEAFF.

This chain joins TRBV14 and TRBJ2-2, with 8 bases identical to TRBD2. The J segment lost 8 bases and the V segment lost 6 bases, leaving 11 bases of the junction unmatched. The germline CDR1 and CDR2 sequences are SGHDN and FVKESK. The CDR3 consists of 15 residues. The DNA of the CDR3 is TGTGCCAGCAGTCAGTTTAGCGGGACGCTAGGGGAGCTGTTTTTT. This gives the protein CASSQFSGTLGELFF.

V and J are TRBV5-4 and TRBJ2-6, with no clear D. Trimming shortened V by 4 bases and J by 0 bases, and 8 bases separated the two germline ends. CDR1 and CDR2 from the germline V gene are SGHNT and YYREEE (reference sequence). The CDR3 is 15 residues long. CDR3 loop: CASSPGFSGANVLTF. For the CDR3, the DNA is TGTGCCAGCAGCCCCGGGTTCTCTGGGGCCAACGTCCTGACTTTC.

The chain uses TRBV6-5 and TRBJ1-1; 10 positions agree with TRBD1. In germline, CDR1 is MNHEY, CDR2 SVGAGI. V lost 5 bases, J lost 5 bases, and 8 bases stayed unmatched. The CDR3 extends over 15 amino acids. As DNA, the CDR3 is TGTGCCAGCAGTCCCCGGGACAGGGGTGGGACTGAAGCTTTCTTT. Translation: CASSPRDRGGTEAFF.

This chain uses TRBV5-1 with TRBJ2-6; no clear D gene. The germline V gene encodes CDR1 SGHRS and CDR2 YFSETQ. CDR3 size: 15 residues. Trimming shortened V by 0 bases and J by 0 bases, and 4 bases separated the two germline ends. CDR3 loop: CASSLDVSGANVLTF. The CDR3 DNA follows: TGCGCCAGCAGCTTGGACGTCTCTGGGGCCAACGTCCTGACTTTC.

The chain is built from TRBV5-1 and TRBJ1-2, with a possible D match to TRBD1 (6 bases). This CDR3 has 14 residues. Germline V gene data show CDR1 as SGHRS and CDR2 as YFSETQ. V lost 1 base and J 2 bases, leaving 9 bases between the germline ends. The CDR3, as DNA: TGCGCCAGCAGCTTGTCGGACAGAAACTATGGCTACACCTTC. This codes for CASSLSDRNYGYTF.

The V and J genes are TRBV10-3 and TRBJ2-6; 9 bases are a match to TRBD1. The CDR3 consists of 17 residues. CDR1 and CDR2 (germline): ENHRY, SYGVKD. Trimming took 10 bases from V and 2 from J; bases not matched to a gene: 12. For the CDR3, the DNA is TGTGCCACATCTCCCGGGACAGGGATCGCTGGGGCCAACGTCCTGACTTTC. Encoded protein: CATSPGTGIAGANVLTF.

The rearrangement uses TRBV7-9 and TRBJ2-3; 11 nucleotides align to TRBD1. The CDR3 spans 16 residues. Germline assignment: CDR1 SEHNR and CDR2 FQNEAQ (reference sequence). V was clipped by 5 bases and J by 3 bases; unmatched bases: 7. The CDR3 is CASSTGQGGYTDTQYF. DNA for the CDR3: TGTGCCAGCAGCACGGGACAGGGGGGTTATACAGATACGCAGTATTTT. The full variable domain, completed using reference TRBV7-9 and TRBJ2-3, is DTGVSQNPRHKITKRGQNVTFRCDPISEHNRLYWYRQTLGQGPEFLTYFQNEAQLEKSRLLSDRFSAERPKGSFSTLEIQRTEQGDSAMYLCASSTGQGGYTDTQYFGPGTRLTVL.

The CDR3 DNA reads as TGCGCCAGCAGCCTAGGGACGGTTCTCATGAACACTGAAGCTTTCTTT. Its protein is CASSLGTVLMNTEAFF. The chain is built from TRBV5-1 and TRBJ1-1; weak D call: TRBD1 (5 bases). The germline V gene has CDR1 SGHRS and CDR2 YFSETQ. CDR3 length: 16 residues. Trimming removed 4 bases from V and 0 bases from J, with 16 bases in between.

This chain links TRBV30 with TRBJ1-1; D is unresolved. With 7 bases removed from V and 1 base from J, the gap between germline ends came to 10 bases. CDR3 size: 12 residues. Germline CDR1 and CDR2: GTSNPN and SVGIG (reference sequence). The CDR3 DNA reads TGTGCCTTGCGCATGGGGAACACTGAAGCTTTCTTT. It encodes CALRMGNTEAFF. Looking up the rest from reference TRBV30 and TRBJ1-1 gives the full variable domain: SQTIHQWPATLVQPVGSPLSLECTVEGTSNPNLYWYRQAAGRGLQLLFYSVGIGQISSEVPQNLSASRPQDRQFILSSKKLLLSDSGFYLCALRMGNTEAFFGQGTRLTVV.

This rearrangement joins TRBV18 to TRBJ2-7; D is undetermined. Trimming stripped 3 bases from V and 2 bases from J, with 11 bases between. The CDR3 has 14 residues. Per the germline V gene, CDR1 is KGHSH and CDR2 is LQKENI. CDR3 sequence (DNA): TGTGCCAGCTCACCCACCGTTAGGACCTACGAGCAGTACTTC. Encoded protein: CASSPTVRTYEQYF.

The chain employs TRBV25-1 and TRBJ1-1, with D maybe TRBD1 (5 bases). Germline loops: CDR1 MGHDK, CDR2 SYGVNS. The CDR3 sequence is 14 residues long. Trimming stripped 6 bases from V and 4 bases from J, with 15 bases between. CDR3 sequence: CASRQQVSGTEAFF. CDR3 coding DNA: TGTGCCAGCAGGCAACAGGTCAGCGGCACTGAAGCTTTCTTT.

The chain carries TRBV30 and TRBJ2-7, with 8 nucleotides matching TRBD1. The germline V gene has CDR1 GTSNPN and CDR2 SVGIG (reference sequence). Trimming at V came to 2 bases and at J to 0 bases, leaving 6 bases not matched to a gene. The CDR3 extends over 15 amino acids. CDR3 nucleotides: TGTGCCTGGAGTCGGGGACAGGTCAACTCCTACGAGCAGTACTTC. Translating gives CAWSRGQVNSYEQYF.

The chain links TRBV18 to TRBJ2-7; 12 bases agree with TRBD1. The CDR3 spans 14 residues. In germline, CDR1 is KGHSH, CDR2 LQKENI. J was trimmed by 2 bases and V by 5 bases; bases with no gene match: 1. The DNA for the CDR3 is TGTGCCAGCTCAGGGGACAGGGGGCCCTACGAGCAGTACTTC. Translating it yields CASSGDRGPYEQYF.

This chain connects TRBV25-1 to TRBJ2-5; 10 bases align to TRBD2. Germline V gives CDR1 MGHDK, CDR2 SYGVNS. CDR3 size: 17 residues. The V gene end was trimmed by 2 bases and the J gene end by 1 base; junction bases not matched to a gene: 7. CDR3: CASSEPLAGALQETQYF. CDR3 nucleotide sequence: TGTGCCAGCAGTGAACCTCTAGCGGGAGCACTCCAAGAGACCCAGTACTTC.

The V and J genes are TRBV30 and TRBJ1-2, with D maybe TRBD1 (5 bases). V shed 4 bases and J shed 6 bases, with 12 bases lying between them. CDR3 size: 12 residues. Per germline, CDR1 GTSNPN and CDR2 SVGIG (reference sequence). CDR3 in DNA: TGTGCCTGGACCAGGGTAAGGGATGGCTACACCTTC. Translated: CAWTRVRDGYTF.

The CDR3 nucleotides are TGCGCCAGCAGCTTGCCAGAAAACTATGGCTACACCTTC. It codes for CASSLPENYGYTF. The chain has TRBV5-1 and TRBJ1-2; no firm D call. V lost 1 base and J lost 2, with 6 bases in between. The CDR3 is 13 residues long. Germline assignment: CDR1 SGHRS and CDR2 YFSETQ.

The count of this clone is one. In DNA form, the CDR3 reads TGTGCCATACAGGGAAGCTCCTACGAGCAGTACTTC. Translation gives CAIQGSSYEQYF. The chain is built from TRBV10-3 and TRBJ2-7; TRBD1 is a possible D gene (6 bases). CDR1 ENHRY and CDR2 SYGVKD come from the germline V gene. Trimming cost V 9 bases and J 0 bases, with 9 bases left between them. The CDR3 runs to 12 residues.

The genes are TRBV9 and TRBJ2-3, with unresolved D. Germline CDR1 and CDR2: SGDLS and YYNGEE. The CDR3 is 16 residues long. V was cut by 0 bases and J by 0 bases, with 11 bases left in between. The CDR3 is CASSVGQQTSTDTQYF. DNA of the CDR3: TGTGCCAGCAGCGTAGGGCAGCAGACTAGCACAGATACGCAGTATTTT. The variable domain in full, completed from reference TRBV9 and TRBJ2-3, reads DSGVTQTPKHLITATGQRVTLRCSPRSGDLSVYWYQQSLDQGLQFLIQYYNGEERAKGNILERFSAQQFPDLHSELNLSSLELGDSALYFCASSVGQQTSTDTQYFGPGTRLTVL.

The chain links TRBV4-1 to TRBJ2-3; 9 bases align to TRBD2. In germline, CDR1 is MGHRA, CDR2 YSYEKL. This CDR3 is 16 amino acids long. With V trimmed by 1 base and J by 3 bases, 5 bases remained unmatched. The CDR3 loop reads CASSQGLAGITDTQYF. The CDR3 coding sequence is TGCGCCAGCAGCCAAGGTCTAGCGGGAATAACAGATACGCAGTATTTT.

V usage is TRBV2 and J usage is TRBJ2-1; D remains ambiguous. V was pared by 4 bases and J by 6 bases, with 4 bases between. The CDR3 consists of 11 residues. Looked up from germline, CDR1 is SNHLY and CDR2 is FYNNEI. The CDR3: CASSVINEQFF. The CDR3 region has the DNA TGTGCCAGCAGTGTGATCAATGAGCAGTTCTTC.

This chain joins TRBV11-2 and TRBJ2-5; no clear D gene. The CDR3 length is 13 residues. Germline loops: CDR1 SGHAT, CDR2 FQNNGV. V was clipped by 5 bases and J by 1 base, with 8 bases between them. CDR3 in amino acids: CASSLVTQETQYF. For the CDR3, the DNA is TGTGCCAGCAGCCTAGTAACCCAAGAGACCCAGTACTTC.